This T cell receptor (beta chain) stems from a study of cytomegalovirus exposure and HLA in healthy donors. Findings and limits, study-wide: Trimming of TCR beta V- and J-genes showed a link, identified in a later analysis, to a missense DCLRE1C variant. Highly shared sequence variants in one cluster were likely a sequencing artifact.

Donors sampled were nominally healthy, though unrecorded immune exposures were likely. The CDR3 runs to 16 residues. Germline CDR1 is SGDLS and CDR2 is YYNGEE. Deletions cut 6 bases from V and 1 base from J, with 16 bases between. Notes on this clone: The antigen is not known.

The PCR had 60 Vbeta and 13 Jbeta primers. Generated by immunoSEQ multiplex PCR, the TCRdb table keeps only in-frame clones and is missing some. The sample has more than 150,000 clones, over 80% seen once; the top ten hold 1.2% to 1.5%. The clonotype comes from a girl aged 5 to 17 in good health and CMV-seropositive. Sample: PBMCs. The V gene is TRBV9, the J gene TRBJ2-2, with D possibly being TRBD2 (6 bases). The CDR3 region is CASTGGAVLNTGELFF. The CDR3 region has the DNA TGTGCCAGCACCGGGGGTGCGGTTTTGAACACCGGGGAGCTGTTTTTT.